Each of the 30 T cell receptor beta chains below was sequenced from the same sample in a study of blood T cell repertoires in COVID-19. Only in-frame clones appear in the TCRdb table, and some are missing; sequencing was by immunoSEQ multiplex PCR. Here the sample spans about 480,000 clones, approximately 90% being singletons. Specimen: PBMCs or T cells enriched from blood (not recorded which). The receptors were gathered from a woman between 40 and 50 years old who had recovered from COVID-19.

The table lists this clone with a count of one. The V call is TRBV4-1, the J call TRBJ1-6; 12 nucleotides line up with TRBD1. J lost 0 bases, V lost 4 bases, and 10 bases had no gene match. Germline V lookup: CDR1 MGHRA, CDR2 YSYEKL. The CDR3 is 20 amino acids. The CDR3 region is CASSPRGQGAKSSYNSPLHF. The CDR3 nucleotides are TGCGCCAGCAGCCCCCGGGGACAGGGGGCAAAGAGCTCCTATAATTCACCCCTCCACTTT.

The CDR3, as DNA: TGTGCCAGCAGCCTCGGGACAGGGGGGTACTATGGCTACACCTTC. Translated, it gives CASSLGTGGYYGYTF. V is TRBV5-4 and J is TRBJ1-2, with 11 bases that match TRBD1. Looked up from germline, CDR1 is SGHNT and CDR2 is YYREEE (reference sequence). Trimming cost V 4 bases and J 3 bases; bases outside gene matches: 5. The CDR3 loop spans 15 amino acids. The full variable domain, rest sourced from reference TRBV5-4 and TRBJ1-2, is ETGVTQSPTHLIKTRGQQVTLRCSSQSGHNTVSWYQQALGQGPQFIFQYYREEENGRGNFPPRFSGLQFPNYSSELNVNALELDDSALYLCASSLGTGGYYGYTFGSGTRLTVV.

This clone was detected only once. This chain's CDR3 is CASSTAGQGAYGYTF. Written as DNA, the CDR3 is TGTGCCAGCAGTACCGCGGGACAGGGTGCCTATGGCTACACCTTC. The V gene is TRBV6-5, the J gene TRBJ1-2; 9 bases line up with TRBD1. The CDR3 length is 15 residues. The V and J ends lost 5 bases and 4 bases, in that order; junction bases with no gene match: 8. From germline, CDR1 is MNHEY and CDR2 SVGAGI.

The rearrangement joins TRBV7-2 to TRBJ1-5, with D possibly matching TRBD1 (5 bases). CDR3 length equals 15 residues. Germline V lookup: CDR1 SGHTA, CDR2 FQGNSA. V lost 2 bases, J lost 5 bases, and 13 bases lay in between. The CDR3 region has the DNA TGTGCCAGCAGCTTAAGGCCCAGGGCTGATCAGCCCCAGCATTTT. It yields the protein CASSLRPRADQPQHF.

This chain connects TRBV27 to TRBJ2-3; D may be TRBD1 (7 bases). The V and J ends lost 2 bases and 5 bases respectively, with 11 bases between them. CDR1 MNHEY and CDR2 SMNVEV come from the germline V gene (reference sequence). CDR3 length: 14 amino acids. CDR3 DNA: TGTGCCAGCAGTTTACCAGGGGGGTTAGATACGCAGTATTTT. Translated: CASSLPGGLDTQYF.

The CDR3: CASSLEQFSNEQFF. CDR3 nucleotides: TGTGCCAGCAGCTTAGAACAGTTTAGTAATGAGCAGTTCTTC. This chain joins TRBV11-1 and TRBJ2-1; no firm D call. Germline V CDR1 and CDR2: SGHAT, FQDESV (reference sequence). The CDR3 has 14 amino acids. Trimming took 1 base from V and 7 from J, leaving 11 bases between them.

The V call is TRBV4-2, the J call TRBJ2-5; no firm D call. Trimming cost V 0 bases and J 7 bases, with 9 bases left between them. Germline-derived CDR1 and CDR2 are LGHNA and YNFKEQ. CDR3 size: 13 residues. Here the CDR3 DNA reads TGTGCCAGCAGCCAAGAGCCCCCGGGGACCCAGTACTTC. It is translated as CASSQEPPGTQYF.

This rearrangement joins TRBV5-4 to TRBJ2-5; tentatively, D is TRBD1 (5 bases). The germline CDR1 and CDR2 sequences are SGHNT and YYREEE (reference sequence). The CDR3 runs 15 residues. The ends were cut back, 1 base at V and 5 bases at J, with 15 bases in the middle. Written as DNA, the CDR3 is TGTGCCAGCAGCTTGCCTGGTGCAGGGTGGGAGACCCAGTACTTC. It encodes CASSLPGAGWETQYF. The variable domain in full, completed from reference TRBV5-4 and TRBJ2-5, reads ETGVTQSPTHLIKTRGQQVTLRCSSQSGHNTVSWYQQALGQGPQFIFQYYREEENGRGNFPPRFSGLQFPNYSSELNVNALELDDSALYLCASSLPGAGWETQYFGPGTRLLVL.

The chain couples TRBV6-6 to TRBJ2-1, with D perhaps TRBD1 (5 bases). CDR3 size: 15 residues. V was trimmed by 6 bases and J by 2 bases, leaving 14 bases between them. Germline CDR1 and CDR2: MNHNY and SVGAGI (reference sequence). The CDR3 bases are TGTGCCAGCAGGATAGGGGTTAGCCCCTACAATGAGCAGTTCTTC. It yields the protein CASRIGVSPYNEQFF.

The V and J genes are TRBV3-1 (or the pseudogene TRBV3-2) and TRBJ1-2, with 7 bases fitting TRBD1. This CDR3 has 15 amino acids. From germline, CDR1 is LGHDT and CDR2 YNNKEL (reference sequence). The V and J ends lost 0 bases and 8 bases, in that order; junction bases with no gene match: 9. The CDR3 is CASSQDRTGSNGYTF. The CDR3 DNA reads TGTGCCAGCAGCCAAGATCGGACAGGATCCAACGGCTACACCTTC.

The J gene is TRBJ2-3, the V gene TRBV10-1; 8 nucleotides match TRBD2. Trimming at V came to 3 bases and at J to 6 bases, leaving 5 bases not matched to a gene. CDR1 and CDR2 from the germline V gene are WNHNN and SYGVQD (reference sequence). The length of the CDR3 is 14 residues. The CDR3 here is CASSDLAGSDTQYF. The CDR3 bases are TGCGCCAGCAGTGATCTAGCGGGCAGTGATACGCAGTATTTT.

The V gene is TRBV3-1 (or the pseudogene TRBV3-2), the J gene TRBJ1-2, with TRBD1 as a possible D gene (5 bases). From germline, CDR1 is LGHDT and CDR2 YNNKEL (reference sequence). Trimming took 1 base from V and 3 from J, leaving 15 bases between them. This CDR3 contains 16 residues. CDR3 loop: CASSQGFGGGDYGYTF. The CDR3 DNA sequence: TGTGCCAGCAGCCAAGGGTTCGGCGGGGGAGACTATGGCTACACCTTC.

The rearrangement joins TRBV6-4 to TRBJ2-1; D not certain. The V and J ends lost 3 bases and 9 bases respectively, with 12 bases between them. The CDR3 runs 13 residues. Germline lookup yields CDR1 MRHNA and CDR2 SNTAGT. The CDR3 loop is CASSEEVTGEQFF. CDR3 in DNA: TGTGCCAGCAGTGAAGAGGTCACGGGTGAGCAGTTCTTC.

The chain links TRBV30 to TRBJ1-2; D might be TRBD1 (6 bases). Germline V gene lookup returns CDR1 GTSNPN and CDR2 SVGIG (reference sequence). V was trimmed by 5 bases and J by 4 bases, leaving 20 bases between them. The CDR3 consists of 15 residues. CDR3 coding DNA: TGTGCCTGGTCGGACAGCCCTGAGGGAGTCTATGGCTACACCTTC. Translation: CAWSDSPEGVYGYTF.

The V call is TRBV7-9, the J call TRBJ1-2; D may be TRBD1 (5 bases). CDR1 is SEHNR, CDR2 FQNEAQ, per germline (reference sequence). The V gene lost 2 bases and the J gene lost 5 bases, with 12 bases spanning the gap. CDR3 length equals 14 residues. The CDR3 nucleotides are TGTGCCAGCAGCTTACCAACAGGCCCATATGGCTACACCTTC. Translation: CASSLPTGPYGYTF.

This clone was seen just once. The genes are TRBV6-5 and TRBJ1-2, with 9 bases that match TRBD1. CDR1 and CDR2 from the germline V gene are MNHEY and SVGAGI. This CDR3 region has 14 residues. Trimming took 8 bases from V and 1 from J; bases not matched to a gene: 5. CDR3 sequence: CASQGQGVNYGYTF. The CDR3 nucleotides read TGTGCCAGCCAGGGACAGGGTGTTAACTATGGCTACACCTTC.

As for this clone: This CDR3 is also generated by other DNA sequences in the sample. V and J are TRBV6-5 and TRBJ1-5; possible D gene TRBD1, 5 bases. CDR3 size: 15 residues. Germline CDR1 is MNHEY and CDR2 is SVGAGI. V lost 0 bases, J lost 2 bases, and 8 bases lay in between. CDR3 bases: TGTGCCAGCAGTTACTCGACGGGGGGCAATCAGCCCCAGCATTTT. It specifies CASSYSTGGNQPQHF.

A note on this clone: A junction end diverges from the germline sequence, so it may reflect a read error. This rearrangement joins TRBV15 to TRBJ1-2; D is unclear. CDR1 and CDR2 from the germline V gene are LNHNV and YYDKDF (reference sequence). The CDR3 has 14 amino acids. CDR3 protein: CATSSPPPNSGYTF. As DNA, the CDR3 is TGTGCCACCAGCAGTCCCCCCCCGAACTCTGGCTACACCTTC.

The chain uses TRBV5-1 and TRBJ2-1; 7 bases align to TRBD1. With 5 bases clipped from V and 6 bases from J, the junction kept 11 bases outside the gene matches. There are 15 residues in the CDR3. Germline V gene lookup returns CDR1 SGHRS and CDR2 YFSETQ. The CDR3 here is CASSSDRVPLNEQFF. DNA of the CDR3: TGCGCCAGCAGTAGCGACAGGGTCCCTCTCAATGAGCAGTTCTTC.

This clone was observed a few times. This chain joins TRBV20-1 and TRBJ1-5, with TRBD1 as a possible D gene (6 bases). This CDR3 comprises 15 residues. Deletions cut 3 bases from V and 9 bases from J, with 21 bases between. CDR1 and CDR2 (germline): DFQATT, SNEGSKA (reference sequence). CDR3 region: CSASMQGGGQRPQHF. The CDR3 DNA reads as TGCAGTGCTAGTATGCAGGGAGGGGGACAAAGGCCCCAGCATTTT.

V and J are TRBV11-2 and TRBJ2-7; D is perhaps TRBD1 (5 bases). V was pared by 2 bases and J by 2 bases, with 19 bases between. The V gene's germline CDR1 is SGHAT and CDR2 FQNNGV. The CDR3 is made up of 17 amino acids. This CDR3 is CASSLRVRTTVTYEQYF. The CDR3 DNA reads TGTGCCAGCAGCTTAAGAGTTAGGACAACCGTTACCTACGAGCAGTACTTC.

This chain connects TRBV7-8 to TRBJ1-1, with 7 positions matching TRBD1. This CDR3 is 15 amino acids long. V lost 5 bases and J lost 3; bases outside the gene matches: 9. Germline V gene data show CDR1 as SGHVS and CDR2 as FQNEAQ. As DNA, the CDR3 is TGTGCCAGCAGCCTCAACAGGGGAATCGACACTGAAGCTTTCTTT. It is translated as CASSLNRGIDTEAFF. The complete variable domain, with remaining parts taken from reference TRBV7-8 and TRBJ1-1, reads GAGVSQSPRYKVAKRGQDVALRCDPISGHVSLFWYQQALGQGPEFLTYFQNEAQLDKSGLPSDRFFAERPEGSVSTLKIQRTQQEDSAVYLCASSLNRGIDTEAFFGQGTRLTVV.

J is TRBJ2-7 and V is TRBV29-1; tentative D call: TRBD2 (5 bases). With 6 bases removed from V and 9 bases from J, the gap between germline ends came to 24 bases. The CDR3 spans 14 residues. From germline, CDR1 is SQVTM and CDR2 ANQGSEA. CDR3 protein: CSVEAGTRTSGQYF. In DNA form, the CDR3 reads TGCAGCGTGGAGGCAGGTACCAGAACGAGCGGGCAGTACTTC.

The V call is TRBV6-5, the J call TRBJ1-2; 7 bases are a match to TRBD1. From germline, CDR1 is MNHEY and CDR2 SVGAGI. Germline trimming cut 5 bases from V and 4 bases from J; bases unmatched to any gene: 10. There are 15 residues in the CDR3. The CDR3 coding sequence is TGTGCCAGCAGTCCCCAGGGTACAGGGGTCTATGGCTACACCTTC. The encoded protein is CASSPQGTGVYGYTF.

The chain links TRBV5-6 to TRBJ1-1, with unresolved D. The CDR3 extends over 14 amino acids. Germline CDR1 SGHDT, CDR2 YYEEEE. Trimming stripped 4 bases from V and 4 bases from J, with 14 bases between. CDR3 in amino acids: CASSGRAPRTEAFF. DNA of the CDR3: TGTGCCAGCAGCGGGCGGGCGCCTCGCACTGAAGCTTTCTTT.

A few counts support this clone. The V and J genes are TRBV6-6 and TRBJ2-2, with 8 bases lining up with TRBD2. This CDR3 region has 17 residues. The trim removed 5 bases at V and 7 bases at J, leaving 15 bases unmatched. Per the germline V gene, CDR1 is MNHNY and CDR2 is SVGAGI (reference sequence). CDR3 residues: CASSRYGTRSYRGELFF. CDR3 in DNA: TGTGCCAGCAGTAGATACGGGACTAGAAGTTATCGCGGGGAGCTGTTTTTT.

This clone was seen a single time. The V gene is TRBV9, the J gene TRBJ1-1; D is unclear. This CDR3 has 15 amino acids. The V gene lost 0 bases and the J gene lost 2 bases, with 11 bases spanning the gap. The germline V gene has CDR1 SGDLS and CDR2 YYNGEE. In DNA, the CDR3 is TGTGCCAGCAGCGTAGATTCGGGGAGAAACACTGAAGCTTTCTTT. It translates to CASSVDSGRNTEAFF.

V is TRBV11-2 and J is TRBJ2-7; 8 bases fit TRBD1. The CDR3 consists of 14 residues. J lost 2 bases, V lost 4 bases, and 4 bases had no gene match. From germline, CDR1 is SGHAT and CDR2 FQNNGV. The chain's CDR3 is CASSWDRRTYEQYF. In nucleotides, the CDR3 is TGTGCCAGCAGCTGGGACAGGAGAACCTACGAGCAGTACTTC. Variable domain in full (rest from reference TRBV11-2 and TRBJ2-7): EAGVAQSPRYKIIEKRQSVAFWCNPISGHATLYWYQQILGQGPKLLIQFQNNGVVDDSQLPKDRFSAERLKGVDSTLKIQPAKLEDSAVYLCASSWDRRTYEQYFGPGTRLTVT.

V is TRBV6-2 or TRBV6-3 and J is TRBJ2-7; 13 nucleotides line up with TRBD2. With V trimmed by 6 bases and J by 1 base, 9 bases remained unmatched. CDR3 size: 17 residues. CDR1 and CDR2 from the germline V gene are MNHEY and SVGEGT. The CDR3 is CASSTTSGRAPSYEQYF. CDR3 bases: TGTGCCAGCAGCACAACTAGCGGGAGGGCCCCATCCTACGAGCAGTACTTC.

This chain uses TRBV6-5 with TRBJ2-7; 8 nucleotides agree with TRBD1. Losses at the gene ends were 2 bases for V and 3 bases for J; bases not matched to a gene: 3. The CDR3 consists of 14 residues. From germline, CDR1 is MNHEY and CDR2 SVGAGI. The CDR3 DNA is TGTGCCAGCAGTTACCAGGGGGCTAGCTACGAGCAGTACTTC. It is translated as CASSYQGASYEQYF.